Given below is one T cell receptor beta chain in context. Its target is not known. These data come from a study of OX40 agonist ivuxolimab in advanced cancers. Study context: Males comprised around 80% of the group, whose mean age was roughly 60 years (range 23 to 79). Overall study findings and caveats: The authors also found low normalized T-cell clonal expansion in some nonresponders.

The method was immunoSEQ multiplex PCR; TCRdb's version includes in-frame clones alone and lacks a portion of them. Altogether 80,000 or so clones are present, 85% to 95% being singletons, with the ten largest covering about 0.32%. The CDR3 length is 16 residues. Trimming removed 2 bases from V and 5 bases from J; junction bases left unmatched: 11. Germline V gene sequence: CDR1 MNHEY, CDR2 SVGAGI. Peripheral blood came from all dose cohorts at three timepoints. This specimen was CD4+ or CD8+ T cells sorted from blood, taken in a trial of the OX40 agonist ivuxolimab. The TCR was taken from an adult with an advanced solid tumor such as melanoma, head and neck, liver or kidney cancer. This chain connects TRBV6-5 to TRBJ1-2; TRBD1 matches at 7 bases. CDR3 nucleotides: TGTGCCAGCAGTTACGGGAGGGGGCGGCCCACGTATGGCTACACCTTC. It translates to CASSYGRGRPTYGYTF.